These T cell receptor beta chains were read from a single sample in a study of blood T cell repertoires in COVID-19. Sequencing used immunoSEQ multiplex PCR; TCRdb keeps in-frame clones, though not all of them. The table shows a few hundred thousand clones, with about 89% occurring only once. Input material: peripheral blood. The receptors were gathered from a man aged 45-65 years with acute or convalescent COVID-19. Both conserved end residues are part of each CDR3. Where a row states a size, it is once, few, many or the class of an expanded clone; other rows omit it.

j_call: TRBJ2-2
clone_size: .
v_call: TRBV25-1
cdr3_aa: CASSADRGRDTGELFF

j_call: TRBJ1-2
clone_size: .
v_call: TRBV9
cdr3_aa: CASSDPTDSYGYTF

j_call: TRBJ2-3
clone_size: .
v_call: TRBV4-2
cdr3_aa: CASSPGTSGGADTDTQYF

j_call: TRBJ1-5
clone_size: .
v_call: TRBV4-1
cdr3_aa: CASSQDRTGFQPQHF

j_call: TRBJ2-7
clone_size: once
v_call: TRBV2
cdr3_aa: CASSPGVATGEQYF

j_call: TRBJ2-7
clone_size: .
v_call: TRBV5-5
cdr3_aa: CASSSTGTGAYEQYF

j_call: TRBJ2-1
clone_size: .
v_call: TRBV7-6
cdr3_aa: CASSLPWGVGQDEQFF

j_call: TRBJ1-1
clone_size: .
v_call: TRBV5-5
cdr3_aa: CASSFWTENTEAFF

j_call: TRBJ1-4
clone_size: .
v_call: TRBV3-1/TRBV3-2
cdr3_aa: CASRLLGGATNEKLFF

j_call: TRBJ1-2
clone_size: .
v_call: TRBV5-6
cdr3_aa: CASSPWTGGWYGYTF

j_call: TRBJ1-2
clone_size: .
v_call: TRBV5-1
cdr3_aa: CASSLAGGNGYTF

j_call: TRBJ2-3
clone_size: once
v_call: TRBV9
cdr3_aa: CASTSGGLSTDTQYF